This T cell receptor beta chain originates from a study of Tregs in tolerant kidney transplant recipients. Broader study findings: This study did not directly address biological reproducibility. Activated donor B cell expansion appeared to reveal the most relevant donor-specific TCRbeta repertoire.

Trimming removed 4 bases at V and 8 bases at J, with 21 bases between. Germline CDR1 is SGHRS and CDR2 is YFSETQ. The CDR3 sequence is 15 residues long. Comments on this clone: Its antigen is unidentified.

The method was immunoSEQ multiplex PCR; TCRdb's version includes in-frame clones alone and lacks a portion of them. Of 60,000 or so clones listed, 83% were seen once; the top ten hold about 5%. The chain couples TRBV5-1 to TRBJ1-2; the D gene is possibly TRBD1 (5 bases). Specimen: CD4+ T cells from blood. The source is a human donor in good health. The CDR3 here is CASSPGLRTSGGYTF. The CDR3 coding sequence is TGCGCCAGCAGCCCGGGACTCCGGACGTCGGGGGGCTACACCTTC.